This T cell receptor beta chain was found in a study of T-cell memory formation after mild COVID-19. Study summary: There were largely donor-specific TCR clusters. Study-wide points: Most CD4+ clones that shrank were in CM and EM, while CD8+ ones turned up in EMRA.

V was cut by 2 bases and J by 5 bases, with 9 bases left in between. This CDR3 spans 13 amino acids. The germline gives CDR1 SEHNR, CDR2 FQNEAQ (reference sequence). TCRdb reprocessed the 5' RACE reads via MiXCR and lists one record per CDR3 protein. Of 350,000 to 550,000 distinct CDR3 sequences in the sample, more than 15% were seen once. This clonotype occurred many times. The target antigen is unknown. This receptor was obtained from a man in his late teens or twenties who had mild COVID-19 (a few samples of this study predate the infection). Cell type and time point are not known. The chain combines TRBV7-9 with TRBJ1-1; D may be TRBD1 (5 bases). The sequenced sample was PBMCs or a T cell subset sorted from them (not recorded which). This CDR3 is CASSLFGGTEAFF. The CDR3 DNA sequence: TGTGCCAGCAGCTTATTCGGGGGAACTGAAGCTTTCTTT.